This T cell receptor (beta chain) comes out of a study of cytomegalovirus exposure and HLA in healthy donors. Donors were nominally healthy when sampled, though unrecorded immune exposures were likely. Overall study findings and caveats: Most of the CMV-associated TCR beta chains (in a later analysis) appeared to be HLA-restricted. One cluster of highly shared sequence variants probably arose as a sequencing artifact. Per published reports, the classifier diagnosed cytomegalovirus status with high specificity and sensitivity.

The PCR was carried out with 60 Vbeta primers and 13 Jbeta primers. Using immunoSEQ multiplex PCR, the repertoire was profiled, and TCRdb retains in-frame clones only, with some absent. Of approximately 190,000 clones listed, around 80% are singletons. The CDR3 has 15 residues. The germline gives CDR1 LGHNT, CDR2 FRNRAP. V dropped 5 bases and J dropped 1 base, with 11 bases sitting between them. On this clone: Its antigen remains unknown.

This sequence was found in a man in his forties or fifties in good health and CMV-seropositive. The chain employs TRBV12-5 and TRBJ2-2; D gene uncertain. The material sequenced was PBMCs. In nucleotides, the CDR3 is TGTGCTAGTGGTCTCCAACCAGTGAACACCGGGGAGCTGTTTTTT. This gives the protein CASGLQPVNTGELFF.